This T cell receptor beta chain was captured in a study of blood T cells in healthy people across ages. Primed by a sample-barcoded 5' primer and a J-beta primer mix, a second PCR proceeded for roughly 6 to 12 cycles. MiXCR, run by TCRdb on the 5' RACE reads, gives a single entry per CDR3 protein. The sample records around 1.5 million distinct CDR3 sequences, roughly 32% being singletons. The trim removed 3 bases at V and 13 bases at J, leaving 9 bases unmatched. The CDR3 sequence is 14 residues long. CDR1 and CDR2 (germline): WNHNN, SYGVQD (reference sequence). The receptor was derived from a woman in her 30s in good health. This chain joins TRBV10-1 and TRBJ2-4, with TRBD2 matching over 10 bases. Material: blood. The CDR3, as DNA: TGCGCCAGCAGTGAATCAGCGGGAGGGCCTAAGCAGTACTTC. This translates into CASSESAGGPKQYF.